The rows below give T cell receptor beta chains drawn from one sample of a study of cytomegalovirus exposure and HLA in healthy donors. The data were produced by immunoSEQ multiplex PCR, yet TCRdb's version contains in-frame clones alone and is incomplete. The table lists about 200,000 clones, over 65% of them singletons. Material: PBMCs. These receptors came from a man aged 40-49 years in good health and CMV-seronegative. The conserved cysteine and the conserved F or W are not part of the CDR3 here. A D gene is named only where the DNA matches it firmly. Some rows mark clone size as missing; the rest say once, few, many or name a class of expanded clone.

CDR3 | D | size | V | length | J
ASSTTGSGANVLT | TRBD1 | once | TRBV7-2 | 13 | TRBJ2-6
ASSRTSGSYEQY | TRBD2 | - | TRBV5-1 | 12 | TRBJ2-7
ASSPAGGPIGDTQY | TRBD2 | - | TRBV18 | 14 | TRBJ2-3
ASTPLGGQLQETQY | - | - | TRBV7-2 | 14 | TRBJ2-5
ASSPRQRNSPLH | - | - | TRBV7-6 | 12 | TRBJ1-6
ASSSGRSGGPDTQY | - | - | TRBV7-3 | 14 | TRBJ2-3
ASRFGRGGNEQF | - | - | TRBV6-6 | 12 | TRBJ2-1
ASSHRLAGVYEQY | TRBD2 | - | TRBV4-1 | 13 | TRBJ2-7
ASSLSGNSYEQY | - | - | TRBV18 | 12 | TRBJ2-7
ASSSRGGRRTTDTQY | - | - | TRBV7-6 | 15 | TRBJ2-3
ASSAWGTGADTQY | TRBD1 | - | TRBV19 | 13 | TRBJ2-3
ASSQQGEETQY | - | - | TRBV6-7 | 11 | TRBJ2-5
ASRGQHQETQY | - | - | TRBV27 | 11 | TRBJ2-5
ASSIQRGLDTEAF | TRBD1 | - | TRBV18 | 13 | TRBJ1-1
ASSFQGDSPLH | - | - | TRBV27 | 11 | TRBJ1-6
ASSYSGQANSPLH | - | few | TRBV6-5 | 13 | TRBJ1-6
ASRRGEEGEKLF | - | - | TRBV9 | 12 | TRBJ1-4
ASSEAGTGGETQY | TRBD1 | - | TRBV9 | 13 | TRBJ2-5
ASSPTGGAEAF | TRBD1 | - | TRBV6-5 | 11 | TRBJ1-1
ASSPSRGRNQPQH | - | - | TRBV7-8 | 13 | TRBJ1-5
ASMGTGGADSPLH | TRBD1 | - | TRBV19 | 13 | TRBJ1-6
ASSIGTSGYNEQF | TRBD2 | - | TRBV19 | 13 | TRBJ2-1
ASSLAGVSNEQY | - | - | TRBV5-5 | 12 | TRBJ2-7
ASSGSRQGSETQY | TRBD1 | - | TRBV5-1 | 13 | TRBJ2-5
ASSQGAGPEKLF | TRBD1 | - | TRBV7-2 | 12 | TRBJ1-4
ASRHQGARNQPQH | TRBD1 | - | TRBV28 | 13 | TRBJ1-5
ASSLRPSSYNEQF | - | once | TRBV14 | 13 | TRBJ2-1
ASSTGGAEPPYNEQF | TRBD2 | - | TRBV5-1 | 15 | TRBJ2-1
ASSPPDFEQF | - | - | TRBV5-1 | 10 | TRBJ2-1
ASSRAGTRSYEQY | TRBD2 | - | TRBV27 | 13 | TRBJ2-7
ASSPRTGSTDTQY | TRBD1 | - | TRBV28 | 13 | TRBJ2-3
ASSGENTDTQY | - | - | TRBV9 | 11 | TRBJ2-3
ASSPGHRGEEQY | TRBD1 | - | TRBV18 | 12 | TRBJ2-7
ASSAGGGWGYQPQH | - | - | TRBV7-2 | 14 | TRBJ1-5
SVGGSFTTTGELF | - | - | TRBV29-1 | 13 | TRBJ2-2
ASSQAGTANTGELF | TRBD1 | once | TRBV14 | 14 | TRBJ2-2
ASSEAFRSSYEQY | - | - | TRBV6-1 | 13 | TRBJ2-7
ASSFLDRGLGQPQH | TRBD1 | - | TRBV5-4 | 14 | TRBJ1-5
ASKPRSGHTEAF | - | once | TRBV6-1 | 12 | TRBJ1-1
ASSLGGQGGTEAF | TRBD1 | once | TRBV28 | 13 | TRBJ1-1
ASSYSNLPTRDTQY | - | - | TRBV6-5 | 14 | TRBJ2-3
ASRRPLPGLASYNEQF | - | - | TRBV9 | 16 | TRBJ2-1
ASSPPLISTYNEQF | - | - | TRBV18 | 14 | TRBJ2-1
ASSSQEMGGRKHT | - | once | TRBV6-6 | 13 | TRBJ1-2
ASSRPISGQQF | - | few | TRBV28 | 11 | TRBJ2-1